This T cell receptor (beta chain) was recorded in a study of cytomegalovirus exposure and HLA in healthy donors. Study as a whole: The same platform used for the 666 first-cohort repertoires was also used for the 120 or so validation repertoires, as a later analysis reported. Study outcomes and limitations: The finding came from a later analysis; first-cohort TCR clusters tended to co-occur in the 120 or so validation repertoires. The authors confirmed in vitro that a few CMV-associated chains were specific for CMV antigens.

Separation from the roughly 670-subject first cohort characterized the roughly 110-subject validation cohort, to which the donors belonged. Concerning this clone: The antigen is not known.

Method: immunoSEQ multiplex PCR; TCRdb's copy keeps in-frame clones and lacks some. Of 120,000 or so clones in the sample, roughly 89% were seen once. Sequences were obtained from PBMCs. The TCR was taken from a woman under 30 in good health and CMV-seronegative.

CDR3 bases: TGTGCCAGCTCTCCCCTTAGCGGGAGCACAGATACGCAGTATTTT. It specifies CASSPLSGSTDTQYF. This chain links TRBV18 with TRBJ2-3; 7 bases line up with TRBD2. CDR1 is KGHSH and CDR2 is LQKENI in the germline V gene. CDR3 size: 15 residues. V lost 6 bases to trimming and J lost 0 bases; unmatched junction nucleotides: 6.